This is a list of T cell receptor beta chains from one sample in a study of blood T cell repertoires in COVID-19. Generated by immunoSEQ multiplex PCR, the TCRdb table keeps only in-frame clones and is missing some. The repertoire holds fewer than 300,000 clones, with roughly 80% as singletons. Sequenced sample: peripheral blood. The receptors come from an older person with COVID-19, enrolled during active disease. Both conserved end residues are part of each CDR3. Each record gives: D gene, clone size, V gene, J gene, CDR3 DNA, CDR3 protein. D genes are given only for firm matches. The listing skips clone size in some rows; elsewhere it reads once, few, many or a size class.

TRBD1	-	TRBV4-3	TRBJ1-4	TGCGCCAGCAGCCAAGACCTGCTGGGACAGTCAACTAATGAAAAACTGTTTTTT	CASSQDLLGQSTNEKLFF
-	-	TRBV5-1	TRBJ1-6	TGCGCCAGCAGCGCAAACAGGGAATCACCCCTCCACTTT	CASSANRESPLHF
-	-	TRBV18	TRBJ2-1	TGTGCCAGCTCACCAGGGCAGGGACTTTCCGGTTTTGAGCAGTTCTTC	CASSPGQGLSGFEQFF
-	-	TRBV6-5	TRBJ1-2	TGTGCCAGCAGCAGGGCGAACTATGGCTACACCTTC	CASSRANYGYTF
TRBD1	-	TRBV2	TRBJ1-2	TGTGCCAGCAGTCCACCGAGGGGGGACAGGACCCACTATGGCTACACCTTC	CASSPPRGDRTHYGYTF
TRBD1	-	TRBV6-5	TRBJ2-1	TGTGCCAGCAGTTACTACAGGGGTAATGAGCAGTTCTTC	CASSYYRGNEQFF
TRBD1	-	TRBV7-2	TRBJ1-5	TGTGCCAGCAGCTTAGGCCGTTACAGGGGGGGTCAGCCCCAGCATTTT	CASSLGRYRGGQPQHF
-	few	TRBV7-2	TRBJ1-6	TGTGCCAGCAGTTTTGACAGCAATAATTCACCCCTCCACTTT	CASSFDSNNSPLHF
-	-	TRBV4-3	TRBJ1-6	TGCGCCAGCAGCCAATCCCCTCCCGGGAACATTTCACCCCTCCACTTT	CASSQSPPGNISPLHF
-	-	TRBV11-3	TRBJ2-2	TGTGCCAGCAGTCGGGCTAGCGAGATCACCGGGGAGCTGTTTTTT	CASSRASEITGELFF
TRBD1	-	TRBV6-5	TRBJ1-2	TGTGCCAGCACCGGGGGTGGCAGGGGGCGAGAAGGCTACACCTTC	CASTGGGRGREGYTF
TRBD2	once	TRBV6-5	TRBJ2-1	TGTGCCAGCAGTTACTCGCCGGGACTAGGAAACAATGAGCAGTTCTTC	CASSYSPGLGNNEQFF
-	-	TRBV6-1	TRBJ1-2	TGTGCCAGCAGTGAAGCGTTTATGTGGGACATCATTTACCTCTATGGCTACACCTTC	CASSEAFMWDIIYLYGYTF
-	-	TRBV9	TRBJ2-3	TGTGCCAGCAGCGTTGTTAGCTCAGATACGCAGTATTTT	CASSVVSSDTQYF
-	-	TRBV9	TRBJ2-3	TGTGCCAGCAGCGTCGGCCCGGGGGATACGCAGTATTTT	CASSVGPGDTQYF
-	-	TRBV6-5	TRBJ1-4	TGTGCCGGTGGGGGCGCGTACAATGAAAAACTGTTTTTT	CAGGGAYNEKLFF
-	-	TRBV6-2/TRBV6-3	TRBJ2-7	TGTGCCAGCAGTTACTCGATCAGGACCTACGAGCAGTACTTC	CASSYSIRTYEQYF
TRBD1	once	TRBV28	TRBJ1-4	TGTGCCAGCAGTGGCACAGGGGTCCACGGTACTAATGAAAAACTGTTTTTT	CASSGTGVHGTNEKLFF
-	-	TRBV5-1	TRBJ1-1	TGCGCCAGCAGGATAGTCATGAACACTGAAGCTTTCTTT	CASRIVMNTEAFF
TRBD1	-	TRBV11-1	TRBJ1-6	TGTGCCAGCAGGCGGACAGGGGTTAATTCACCCCTCCACTTT	CASRRTGVNSPLHF
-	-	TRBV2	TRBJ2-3	TGTGCCAGCAGTGAGTTCCGGGATCCTTCGCCAGATACGCAGTATTTT	CASSEFRDPSPDTQYF
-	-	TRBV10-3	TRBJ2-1	TGTGCCACCTCTGGAGGGGCGAGCTCCTACAATGAGCAGTTCTTC	CATSGGASSYNEQFF
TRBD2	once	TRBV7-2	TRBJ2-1	TGTGCCAGCAGCTTAGATGTACAGCGGGGGGGCAATGAGCAGTTCTTC	CASSLDVQRGGNEQFF
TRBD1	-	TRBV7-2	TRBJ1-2	TGTGCCAGCAGCCCGAGGACAGGGGGCAGGATGGGCTACACCTTC	CASSPRTGGRMGYTF
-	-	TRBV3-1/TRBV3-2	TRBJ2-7	TGTGCCAGCTCGTACAGTCCGACCTACGAGCAGTACTTC	CASSYSPTYEQYF
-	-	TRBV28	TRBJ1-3	TGTGCCAGCAGCCAATCTGGAAACACCATATATTTT	CASSQSGNTIYF
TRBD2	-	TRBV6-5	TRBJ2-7	TGTGCCAGCACCGACCGCGGGAGCTCCTACGAGCAGTACTTC	CASTDRGSSYEQYF
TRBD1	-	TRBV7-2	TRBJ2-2	TGTGCCAGCAGCTTCGACAGGGGACTGTCCGGGGAGCTGTTTTTT	CASSFDRGLSGELFF
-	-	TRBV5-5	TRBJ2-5	TGTGCCAGCAGCCACCCCGGAGGAGAGACCCAGTACTTC	CASSHPGGETQYF
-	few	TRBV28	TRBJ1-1	TGTGCCAGCAGTTTACCGAGCGGTAACACTGAAGCTTTCTTT	CASSLPSGNTEAFF
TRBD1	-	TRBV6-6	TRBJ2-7	TGTGCCAGCAGTTTCCGGGACAGGGGAGGCGAGCAGTACTTC	CASSFRDRGGEQYF
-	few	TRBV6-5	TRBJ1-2	TGTGCCAGCAGGGACAATATAAACTATGGCTACACCTTC	CASRDNINYGYTF
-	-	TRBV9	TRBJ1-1	TGTGCCAGCAGCGTAGGGTCCAGGAAGACTGAAGCTTTCTTT	CASSVGSRKTEAFF
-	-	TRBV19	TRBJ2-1	TGTGCCAGTAGTGAGCGGGTTACCTACAATGAGCAGTTCTTC	CASSERVTYNEQFF
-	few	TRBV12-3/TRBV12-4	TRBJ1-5	TGTGCCAGCAGTTTAACGGGAGATCAGCCCCAGCATTTT	CASSLTGDQPQHF
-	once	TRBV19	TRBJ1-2	TGTGCCAGTACCACCGTCCCGGGGGAACAGGGCTACACCTTC	CASTTVPGEQGYTF
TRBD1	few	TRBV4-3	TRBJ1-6	TGCGCCAGCAGCCCCAGGACAGGGGGGTTCGGCTATAATTCACCCCTCCACTTT	CASSPRTGGFGYNSPLHF
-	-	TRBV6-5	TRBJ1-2	TGTGCCAGCAGTTACTCTGGCTCGATCTATGGCTACACCTTC	CASSYSGSIYGYTF
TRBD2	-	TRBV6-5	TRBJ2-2	TGTGCCAGCAGTTCCCTCCGGGCAGGCGGGAGCGGGGAGCTGTTTTTT	CASSSLRAGGSGELFF